The TCR beta chain under discussion was sequenced for a study of shared clonotypes between healthy human individuals. The sorted-subset replicate PCRs were given 150 to 200 ng DNA, which is tens of thousands of T cell genomes. Here immunoSEQ multiplex PCR was the method, and the copy in TCRdb shows in-frame clones only, minus some. The repertoire consists of about 980,000 clones, with roughly 72% occurring once and the leading ten covering over 1.3%. This clone came up once. V dropped 6 bases and J dropped 8; count of bases not matched to a gene: 14. CDR3 length: 17 residues. Germline CDR1 and CDR2: SNHLY and FYNNEI.

This clonotype was obtained from a man aged 18 to 30 in good health. The sequencing input was memory CD4+ T cells sorted from blood. Subset reported: CD45RA-negative fraction. The chain has TRBV2 and TRBJ2-1; TRBD2 aligns across 12 bases. The CDR3 here is CASSGGTSGSRFDEQFF. The CDR3 DNA follows: TGTGCCAGCAGCGGGGGGACTAGCGGGTCCCGTTTCGATGAGCAGTTCTTC. The whole variable domain, remainder taken from reference TRBV2 and TRBJ2-1, is EPEVTQTPSHQVTQMGQEVILRCVPISNHLYFYWYRQILGQKVEFLVSFYNNEISEKSEIFDDQFSVERPDGSNFTLKIRSTKLEDSAMYFCASSGGTSGSRFDEQFFGPGTRLTVL.